These 18 T cell receptor beta chains came from one sample sequenced in a study of identical twins (dated by TCRdb to the mid-2010s). The library was made by 5' RACE. Sequencer: Illumina HiSeq 2000. TCRdb reworked the public reads: Q25 trimming with fastp, MiXCR clone assembly, productive beta chains retained. Each CDR3 protein appears once, grouped with its most common genes and DNA. Recorded for this sample are hundreds of thousands of distinct CDR3 sequences; around 8.8% of them occurred a single time. The biggest ten clones account for more than 2% of the sample. These data also featured in a second study, about yellow fever vaccine responses in identical twins.

Sequences were obtained from memory (CD45RO+) T cells sorted from blood. This sample's cell subset or site label indicates: CD45RO+ enriched T cells. These receptors came from a woman aged 18-29 years in good health.

Regarding this clonotype: A read error is likely, as this CDR3 ends without the conserved phenylalanine or tryptophan. The chain is built from TRBV5-1 and TRBJ2-5; 9 nucleotides match TRBD1. This CDR3 has 16 amino acids. CDR1 SGHRS and CDR2 YFSETQ come from the germline V gene. The J segment lost 2 bases and the V segment lost 4 bases, leaving 9 bases of the junction unmatched. CDR3 DNA: TGCGCCAGCAGCCTCACAGGGGGCCCCTCTCAAGAGACCCAGTACCTC. It encodes CASSLTGGPSQETQYL.

This clonotype was observed many times. This sequence joins TRBV9 and TRBJ1-2; D ambiguous. The CDR3 has 14 amino acids. Germline V lookup: CDR1 SGDLS, CDR2 YYNGEE. V was cut by 4 bases and J by 4 bases, with 14 bases left in between. The CDR3 sequence is CASSPLDPIYGYTF. For the CDR3, the DNA is TGTGCCAGCAGCCCACTCGACCCGATCTATGGCTACACCTTC.

CDR3 in DNA: TGTGCCAGCAGTTTAGTTTGGCGGGGGCAAGCGCAGTATTTT. Translated, it gives CASSLVWRGQAQYF. V gene TRBV12-3 or TRBV12-4 combines with J gene TRBJ2-3, with TRBD2 as a possible D gene (7 bases). The CDR3 runs 14 residues. The V end was cut by 1 base, the J end by 10 bases, with 15 bases between.

The CDR3 sequence is CASSPLFSGANVLTF. DNA of the CDR3: TGCGCCAGCAGCCCCCTGTTCTCTGGGGCCAACGTCCTGACTTTC. The chain recombines TRBV5-1 with TRBJ2-6; D gene uncertain. Trimming removed 4 bases at V and 0 bases at J, with 8 bases between. Germline CDR1 SGHRS, CDR2 YFSETQ. This CDR3 has 15 amino acids.

J is TRBJ2-7 and V is TRBV6-6; 9 nucleotides agree with TRBD2. The CDR3 consists of 12 residues. The trim removed 11 bases at V and 5 bases at J, leaving 7 bases unmatched. Per the germline V gene, CDR1 is MNHNY and CDR2 is SVGAGI (reference sequence). In nucleotides, the CDR3 is TGTGCCTCCCGAGGCGGGAGGGACGAGCAGTACTTC. Translating it yields CASRGGRDEQYF.

This clonotype was found many times. This chain links TRBV7-9 with TRBJ2-1, with 9 bases fitting TRBD1. CDR1 SEHNR and CDR2 FQNEAQ come from the germline V gene (reference sequence). V dropped 5 bases and J dropped 6; count of bases not matched to a gene: 14. The CDR3 is 17 residues long. CDR3 protein: CASSRGIWDRARNEQFF. Written as DNA, the CDR3 is TGTGCCAGCAGCCGTGGGATATGGGACAGGGCACGCAATGAGCAGTTCTTC.

The J gene is TRBJ1-2, the V gene TRBV20-1; D not resolved. Per the germline V gene, CDR1 is DFQATT and CDR2 is SNEGSKA (reference sequence). CDR3 size: 12 residues. V lost 3 bases and J 10 bases, leaving 15 bases between the germline ends. CDR3: CSARKGERIYTF. In DNA, the CDR3 is TGCAGTGCTAGGAAGGGAGAAAGAATCTACACCTTC.

The chain has TRBV4-2 and TRBJ2-1; TRBD1 is a possible D gene (5 bases). The germline V and J ends were trimmed by 4 bases and 0 bases, with 19 bases remaining between them. This CDR3 region has 18 residues. Germline V CDR1 and CDR2: LGHNA, YNFKEQ. CDR3 DNA: TGTGCCAGCAGCCCAAGTCCCTCAACAGGAAGCTCCTACAATGAGCAGTTCTTC. It is translated as CASSPSPSTGSSYNEQFF.

This clonotype was observed many times. This sequence joins TRBV5-1 and TRBJ1-5, with D hard to call. The CDR3 length is 15 residues. The germline V gene encodes CDR1 SGHRS and CDR2 YFSETQ. V lost 1 base and J lost 0, with 8 bases in between. This chain's CDR3 is CASSLIGGSNQPQHF. CDR3 bases: TGCGCCAGCAGCTTGATTGGCGGTAGCAATCAGCCCCAGCATTTT.

The chain joins TRBV6-1 to TRBJ2-6; the D gene is possibly TRBD1 (6 bases). V lost 4 bases and J lost 4, with 17 bases in between. Germline-derived CDR1 and CDR2 are MNHNS and SASEGT. CDR3 length: 17 amino acids. The CDR3 protein is CASSVLSPGAGANVLTF. CDR3 DNA: TGTGCCAGCAGTGTCCTATCCCCAGGGGCCGGGGCCAACGTCCTGACTTTC.

Concerning this clonotype: One end of the junction varies from germline; a read error may be responsible. The chain combines TRBV4-2 with TRBJ2-5, with D uncertain. Germline V gene lookup returns CDR1 LGHNA and CDR2 YNFKEQ. This CDR3 has 18 amino acids. CDR3 protein: CASSQDLLLGVFGETHYF. The CDR3 DNA sequence: TGTGCCAGCAGCCAAGATCTATTGCTCGGAGTGTTCGGAGAGACCCACTACTTC.

The sample holds many counts of this clonotype. The rearrangement joins TRBV20-1 to TRBJ2-1; possible D gene TRBD1, 7 bases. CDR3 size: 15 residues. The V and J ends lost 0 bases and 4 bases respectively, with 13 bases between them. Germline V gene sequence: CDR1 DFQATT, CDR2 SNEGSKA (reference sequence). The CDR3 DNA sequence: TGCAGTGCTAGAGATCCCCAGGGGGGATACAATGAGCAGTTCTTC. Its translation: CSARDPQGGYNEQFF.

In this sample, this clonotype turned up a few times. This sequence joins TRBV24-1 and TRBJ2-2; 7 bases map to TRBD2. The CDR3 consists of 17 residues. Germline V lookup: CDR1 KGHDR, CDR2 SFDVKD. J was trimmed by 1 base and V by 4 bases; bases with no gene match: 8. CDR3 residues: CATSDLGTIQNTGELFF. The CDR3 DNA is TGTGCCACCAGTGACCTAGGGACTATCCAGAACACCGGGGAGCTGTTTTTT.

The genes are TRBV5-1 and TRBJ2-3; unclear D gene. V shed 0 bases and J shed 2 bases, with 7 bases lying between them. Germline V CDR1 and CDR2: SGHRS, YFSETQ. The CDR3 length is 14 residues. DNA of the CDR3: TGCGCCAGCAGCTTGGGATACTACACAGATACGCAGTATTTT. This sequence encodes CASSLGYYTDTQYF.

This clonotype has ten or more counts. The genes are TRBV6-1 and TRBJ1-1; D unresolved. Trimming removed 9 bases from V and 3 bases from J, with 14 bases in between. The CDR3 extends over 13 amino acids. CDR1 and CDR2 from the germline V gene are MNHNS and SASEGT. The CDR3 loop is CASSFALDTEAFF. The DNA of the CDR3 is TGTGCCAGTTCGTTCGCGTTGGACACTGAAGCTTTCTTT.

This clonotype was counted only a few times. The chain employs TRBV2 and TRBJ2-1, with 10 bases matching TRBD2. The J segment lost 4 bases and the V segment lost 8 bases, leaving 5 bases of the junction unmatched. Germline V gene data show CDR1 as SNHLY and CDR2 as FYNNEI. The CDR3 totals 14 residues. This chain's CDR3 is CASGTSATYNEQFF. For the CDR3, the DNA is TGTGCCAGCGGGACTAGCGCTACGTACAATGAGCAGTTCTTC.

This clonotype was counted between two and nine times. V is TRBV5-1 and J is TRBJ1-3, with D possibly matching TRBD1 (6 bases). V gave up 2 bases and J gave up 7 bases, with 16 bases separating them. Looked up from germline, CDR1 is SGHRS and CDR2 is YFSETQ. The CDR3 is made up of 15 amino acids. CDR3 residues: CASSFSRGQDNTIYF. The CDR3 nucleotides read TGCGCCAGCAGCTTCTCCAGGGGTCAGGATAACACCATATATTTT.

This clonotype was picked up a small number of times. The V call is TRBV7-8, the J call TRBJ2-5, with D uncertain. The V and J ends lost 3 bases and 5 bases respectively, with 7 bases between them. Germline assignment: CDR1 SGHVS and CDR2 FQNEAQ. The CDR3 extends over 12 amino acids. CDR3 DNA sequence: TGTGCCAGCAGCTTTAATCGGGAGACCCAGTACTTC. It is translated as CASSFNRETQYF.